One sample yielded the 5 T cell receptor beta chains listed below, sequenced in a study of CD8 T cells in ankylosing spondylitis. Each CDR3 protein is one row after TCRdb ran MiXCR on the 5' RACE reads. Here the sample spans some 300,000 distinct CDR3 sequences, about 20% being singletons. Specimen: blood, either unsorted or a sorted T cell fraction (not recorded which). The source of these receptors is a female donor with ankylosing spondylitis or in good health (not recorded which).

V and J are TRBV11-2 and TRBJ1-2; the match to TRBD1 covers 7 bases. The V segment lost 7 bases and the J segment 2 bases; nucleotides outside the gene matches: 10. This CDR3 is 15 amino acids long. Germline values: CDR1 SGHAT, CDR2 FQNNGV. The CDR3 sequence is CASTDPRQGNYGYTF. In DNA, the CDR3 is TGTGCCAGCACCGATCCACGACAGGGAAACTATGGCTACACCTTC. Full variable domain (outside the CDR3, taken from reference TRBV11-2 and TRBJ1-2): EAGVAQSPRYKIIEKRQSVAFWCNPISGHATLYWYQQILGQGPKLLIQFQNNGVVDDSQLPKDRFSAERLKGVDSTLKIQPAKLEDSAVYLCASTDPRQGNYGYTFGSGTRLTVV.

The chain has TRBV29-1 and TRBJ1-1; no clear D. The CDR3 is 11 residues long. In germline, CDR1 is SQVTM, CDR2 ANQGSEA. V gave up 6 bases and J gave up 3 bases, with 8 bases separating them. CDR3 in DNA: TGCAGCGTAAAGGACCACACTGAAGCTTTCTTT. Translating it yields CSVKDHTEAFF.

V is TRBV12-3 or TRBV12-4 and J is TRBJ1-1; D not certain. This CDR3 has 13 residues. Trimming left V 0 bases short and J 4 bases short, with 6 bases between. DNA for the CDR3: TGTGCCAGCAGTTTAGCGCAGAGCACTGAAGCTTTCTTT. Its translation: CASSLAQSTEAFF.

This clonotype was seen more than once but under ten times. V is TRBV6-1 and J is TRBJ2-3; possible D gene TRBD1, 6 bases. Trimming shortened V by 5 bases and J by 2 bases, and 11 bases separated the two germline ends. This CDR3 has 14 amino acids. CDR1 and CDR2 (germline): MNHNS, SASEGT. DNA of the CDR3: TGTGCCAGCAGTCGTGGGGACACCACAGATACGCAGTATTTT. It yields the protein CASSRGDTTDTQYF.

CDR3: CASSPVPGTRNEQFF. CDR3 coding DNA: TGTGCCAGCAGTCCCGTCCCCGGGACTAGAAATGAGCAGTTCTTC. The chain has TRBV2 and TRBJ2-1; 8 bases align to TRBD2. CDR1 SNHLY and CDR2 FYNNEI come from the germline V gene. The CDR3 is 15 amino acids. Trimming removed 5 bases from V and 7 bases from J; junction bases left unmatched: 10.